These 27 T cell receptor beta chains share one sample of origin, sequenced in a study of identical twins. TCRdb used MiXCR to reprocess the 5' RACE reads, holding one entry per CDR3 protein. The sample holds 1.5 million or so distinct CDR3 sequences, roughly 35% seen once. Specimen: cord blood. The receptor source for this set is a newborn girl in good health.

The rearrangement uses TRBV7-8 and TRBJ2-1, with 9 nucleotides matching TRBD2. CDR1 is SGHVS and CDR2 is FQNEAQ in the germline V gene. V dropped 6 bases and J dropped 4; count of bases not matched to a gene: 22. The CDR3 has 20 amino acids. CDR3 sequence reads: CASSPGLNVVAGVGYNEQFF. The CDR3 DNA sequence: TGTGCCAGCAGTCCCGGCCTTAACGTCGTAGCGGGAGTTGGGTACAATGAGCAGTTCTTC.

In its sample, this clonotype was seen a few times. CDR3 bases: TGCAGTGCTAGATACGCCTTCCAAGAGACCCAGTACTTC. It yields the protein CSARYAFQETQYF. This chain joins TRBV20-1 and TRBJ2-5; no definite D call. Looked up from germline, CDR1 is DFQATT and CDR2 is SNEGSKA (reference sequence). There are 13 residues in the CDR3. Trimming pared 2 bases from V and 1 base from J, leaving 8 bases between.

This clonotype has at least ten counts. The chain joins TRBV20-1 to TRBJ2-3, with D unclear. With 6 bases removed from V and 0 bases from J, the gap between germline ends came to 7 bases. The CDR3 is made up of 12 amino acids. Germline CDR1 and CDR2: DFQATT and SNEGSKA (reference sequence). The CDR3 DNA sequence: TGCAGTGCACCCGCTAGCACAGATACGCAGTATTTT. This translates into CSAPASTDTQYF.

The genes are TRBV4-1 and TRBJ2-5; TRBD2 aligns across 12 bases. Unmatched junction bases numbered 9, after V lost 0 bases and J lost 10 bases. The CDR3 covers 16 residues. Per germline, CDR1 MGHRA and CDR2 YSYEKL. The CDR3 region is CASSQEILAGGDLQYF. Written as DNA, the CDR3 is TGCGCCAGCAGCCAAGAAATCCTAGCGGGAGGGGATCTCCAGTACTTC.

The chain is built from TRBV27 and TRBJ2-7, with D possibly being TRBD1 (5 bases). V lost 2 bases, J lost 2 bases, and 10 bases lay in between. Per the germline V gene, CDR1 is MNHEY and CDR2 is SMNVEV (reference sequence). The CDR3 runs 14 residues. In DNA, the CDR3 is TGTGCCAGCAGTTTAGCAGGGTGGACCTACGAGCAGTACTTC. Translation gives CASSLAGWTYEQYF.

This clonotype was seen a few times. The chain links TRBV9 to TRBJ2-1; D remains unclear. V was clipped by 0 bases and J by 8 bases, with 9 bases between them. This CDR3 comprises 13 residues. Germline CDR1 reads SGDLS; CDR2 reads YYNGEE. CDR3 nucleotides: TGTGCCAGCAGCGTAGCCTGGGATTATGAGCAGTTCTTC. This codes for CASSVAWDYEQFF.

This clonotype was counted between two and nine times. J is TRBJ2-1 and V is TRBV10-3, with 10 bases fitting TRBD2. CDR1 is ENHRY, CDR2 SYGVKD, per germline. The CDR3 is 13 residues long. The V segment lost 10 bases and the J segment 7 bases; nucleotides outside the gene matches: 7. The CDR3 nucleotides read TGTGCCACCAAGCGGGGGGGCACAAATGAGCAGTTCTTC. Amino acid sequence: CATKRGGTNEQFF.

In DNA form, the CDR3 reads TGTGCCAGCAGTGGGGGACTAGCGGGGGCGACTGCCCTTTCGGGGCAGTACTTC. Its protein is CASSGGLAGATALSGQYF. The chain carries TRBV2 and TRBJ2-7; 14 nucleotides agree with TRBD2. The junction had 17 bases not matched to a gene; V was cut back by 4 bases and J by 9 bases. This CDR3 spans 18 amino acids. Looked up from germline, CDR1 is SNHLY and CDR2 is FYNNEI.

The chain carries TRBV11-2 and TRBJ2-7, with TRBD2 as a possible D gene (7 bases). The V gene lost 10 bases and the J gene lost 3 bases, with 19 bases spanning the gap. Germline V gives CDR1 SGHAT, CDR2 FQNNGV. The CDR3 is 14 residues long. Written as DNA, the CDR3 is TGTGCCAACAATGAGGGGGGGCCGATCTACGAGCAGTACTTC. Protein sequence: CANNEGGPIYEQYF. Full variable domain (outside the CDR3, taken from reference TRBV11-2 and TRBJ2-7): EAGVAQSPRYKIIEKRQSVAFWCNPISGHATLYWYQQILGQGPKLLIQFQNNGVVDDSQLPKDRFSAERLKGVDSTLKIQPAKLEDSAVYLCANNEGGPIYEQYFGPGTRLTVT.

CDR3 DNA: TGCGCCAGCAGCCGAGACCCCGGGACATCTTACAATGAGCAGTACTTC. As protein: CASSRDPGTSYNEQYF. The rearrangement joins TRBV5-1 to TRBJ2-7, with D possibly matching TRBD1 (6 bases). This CDR3 region has 16 residues. V dropped 4 bases and J dropped 7 bases, with 24 bases sitting between them. Germline CDR1 is SGHRS and CDR2 is YFSETQ.

The chain recombines TRBV10-3 with TRBJ1-1, with D possibly being TRBD1 (6 bases). Germline CDR1 and CDR2: ENHRY and SYGVKD. CDR3 length: 13 amino acids. Trimming took 7 bases from V and 2 from J, leaving 11 bases between them. The CDR3 DNA reads as TGTGCCATCAACAGGGCCGGCAACACTGAAGCTTTCTTT. Its protein product is CAINRAGNTEAFF.

This clonotype appeared a few times. The chain employs TRBV5-1 and TRBJ2-7; 9 bases match TRBD1. The germline gives CDR1 SGHRS, CDR2 YFSETQ. Unmatched junction bases numbered 4, after V lost 3 bases and J lost 3 bases. CDR3 length equals 14 residues. The CDR3 region has the DNA TGCGCCAGCAGCTACACAGGGGGCCACTACGAGCAGTACTTC. Translated, it gives CASSYTGGHYEQYF.

This clonotype was seen a few times. The chain has TRBV6-1 and TRBJ2-6; unclear D gene. The CDR3 runs 14 residues. Trimming left V 7 bases short and J 0 bases short, with 7 bases between. In germline, CDR1 is MNHNS, CDR2 SASEGT. The CDR3 coding sequence is TGTGCCAGCATAGATTCCTCTGGGGCCAACGTCCTGACTTTC. Residues: CASIDSSGANVLTF.

Points on this clonotype: The junction does not match germline at one end; this may be a read error. The genes are TRBV20-1 and TRBJ2-1, with 10 bases matching TRBD2. The CDR3 runs to 16 residues. Per germline, CDR1 DFQATT and CDR2 SNEGSKA (reference sequence). CDR3 protein: CGAREAGGLGYNEQFF. DNA for the CDR3: TGCGGTGCTAGAGAAGCGGGGGGGCTTGGGTACAATGAGCAGTTCTTC.

This clonotype was observed a handful of times. The J gene is TRBJ2-1, the V gene TRBV5-1; tentatively, D is TRBD2 (6 bases). CDR1 and CDR2 (germline): SGHRS, YFSETQ. This CDR3 contains 16 residues. V lost 1 base and J 4 bases, leaving 15 bases between the germline ends. The CDR3 is CASSLTLRGPYNEQFF. The CDR3 DNA reads TGCGCCAGCAGCTTGACCTTGCGGGGTCCTTACAATGAGCAGTTCTTC.

The chain couples TRBV28 to TRBJ1-6; D unresolved. Germline assignment: CDR1 MDHEN and CDR2 SYDVKM. Trimming removed 3 bases at V and 7 bases at J, with 13 bases between. The CDR3 consists of 15 residues. DNA of the CDR3: TGTGCCAGCAGTTTCCAGGCTCTATCCAATTCACCCCTCCACTTT. This sequence encodes CASSFQALSNSPLHF.

There are a few counts of this clonotype. V and J are TRBV7-9 and TRBJ2-3, with TRBD2 identical over 10 bases. Per germline, CDR1 SEHNR and CDR2 FQNEAQ (reference sequence). The V gene end was trimmed by 4 bases and the J gene end by 3 bases; junction bases not matched to a gene: 10. The CDR3 is made up of 17 amino acids. CDR3: CASSWQEWGLATDTQYF. CDR3 nucleotide sequence: TGTGCCAGCAGCTGGCAAGAGTGGGGACTAGCGACAGATACGCAGTATTTT.

The chain joins TRBV27 to TRBJ2-2; TRBD2 matches 11 bases. Germline trimming cut 6 bases from V and 8 bases from J; bases unmatched to any gene: 11. This CDR3 has 16 residues. The germline CDR1 and CDR2 sequences are MNHEY and SMNVEV (reference sequence). The CDR3, as DNA: TGTGCCAGCAGACCACCGCGACTAGCGGGGAAGGGGGAGCTGTTTTTT. This translates into CASRPPRLAGKGELFF.

The V gene is TRBV6-1, the J gene TRBJ2-7; D gene uncertain. The V gene's germline CDR1 is MNHNS and CDR2 SASEGT. The CDR3 runs 18 residues. V lost 5 bases, J lost 3 bases, and 26 bases lay in between. The CDR3: CASSLHRLYFSEDYEQYF. In nucleotides, the CDR3 is TGTGCCAGCAGTCTCCACCGGCTCTATTTCAGCGAAGACTACGAGCAGTACTTC.

The V and J genes are TRBV7-2 and TRBJ2-2; possible D gene TRBD1, 5 bases. CDR1 and CDR2 (germline): SGHTA, FQGNSA. The CDR3 has 14 amino acids. The ends were cut back, 1 base at V and 10 bases at J, with 13 bases in the middle. The CDR3 region is CASSLGLTVEELFF. Here the CDR3 DNA reads TGTGCCAGCAGCTTAGGGTTGACAGTTGAGGAGCTGTTTTTT.

The chain couples TRBV10-2 to TRBJ2-3, with 7 bases fitting TRBD2. V lost 8 bases to trimming and J lost 6 bases; unmatched junction nucleotides: 14. The germline gives CDR1 WSHSY, CDR2 SAAADI. The CDR3 runs 15 residues. DNA for the CDR3: TGCGCCAGCCGCAGAGGGGCGGGGGTAGGTGATACGCAGTATTTT. The encoded protein is CASRRGAGVGDTQYF.

V usage is TRBV18 and J usage is TRBJ2-3, with unresolved D. From germline, CDR1 is KGHSH and CDR2 LQKENI. Trimming left V 3 bases short and J 5 bases short, with 6 bases between. The CDR3 is 12 residues long. CDR3 in DNA: TGTGCCAGCTCACCTTTGGAAGATACGCAGTATTTT. Translated, it gives CASSPLEDTQYF.

This clonotype has just a few counts. The chain recombines TRBV6-6 with TRBJ1-2, with no clear D. This CDR3 spans 14 amino acids. Germline values: CDR1 MNHNY, CDR2 SVGAGI (reference sequence). The ends were cut back, 2 bases at V and 8 bases at J, with 15 bases in the middle. CDR3 nucleotides: TGTGCCAGCAGTTACCGGGTTCAAAGCCGGGGCTACACCTTC. This encodes CASSYRVQSRGYTF.

Only one count was recorded for this clonotype. The CDR3 DNA reads as TGCAGTTCCCCCTCGGGGGCTGCTGAAAAACTGTTTTTT. Protein product: CSSPSGAAEKLFF. The J gene is TRBJ1-4, the V gene TRBV20-1; weak D call: TRBD1 (6 bases). The CDR3 is made up of 13 amino acids. V was pared by 8 bases and J by 7 bases, with 17 bases between. Per the germline V gene, CDR1 is DFQATT and CDR2 is SNEGSKA (reference sequence).

This clonotype was observed a few times. This chain connects TRBV12-3 or TRBV12-4 to TRBJ2-3, with 15 positions matching TRBD2. The CDR3 consists of 18 residues. V was clipped by 4 bases and J by 0 bases; unmatched bases: 5. CDR3 sequence: CASSWGLAGGPSTDTQYF. CDR3 DNA sequence: TGTGCCAGCAGTTGGGGACTAGCGGGGGGCCCTAGCACAGATACGCAGTATTTT.

This clonotype has a handful of counts. The V and J genes are TRBV5-1 and TRBJ2-7; no firm D call. The germline V gene has CDR1 SGHRS and CDR2 YFSETQ. The CDR3 contains 15 residues. Deletions cut 0 bases from V and 2 bases from J, with 12 bases between. The CDR3 DNA reads as TGCGCCAGCAGCTTGGGACCGGGTCCGACCTACGAGCAGTACTTC. Translation: CASSLGPGPTYEQYF.

This clonotype was seen more than once but under ten times. The rearrangement uses TRBV5-1 and TRBJ2-1; D is unresolved. The DNA end lines up better with TRBJ2-7; the J call may be wrong. CDR1 is SGHRS, CDR2 YFSETQ, per germline. CDR3 length: 13 residues. The CDR3 here is CASSPVLGNEQYF. The CDR3 nucleotides are TGCGCCAGCAGCCCCGTCTTGGGCAATGAGCAGTACTTC.